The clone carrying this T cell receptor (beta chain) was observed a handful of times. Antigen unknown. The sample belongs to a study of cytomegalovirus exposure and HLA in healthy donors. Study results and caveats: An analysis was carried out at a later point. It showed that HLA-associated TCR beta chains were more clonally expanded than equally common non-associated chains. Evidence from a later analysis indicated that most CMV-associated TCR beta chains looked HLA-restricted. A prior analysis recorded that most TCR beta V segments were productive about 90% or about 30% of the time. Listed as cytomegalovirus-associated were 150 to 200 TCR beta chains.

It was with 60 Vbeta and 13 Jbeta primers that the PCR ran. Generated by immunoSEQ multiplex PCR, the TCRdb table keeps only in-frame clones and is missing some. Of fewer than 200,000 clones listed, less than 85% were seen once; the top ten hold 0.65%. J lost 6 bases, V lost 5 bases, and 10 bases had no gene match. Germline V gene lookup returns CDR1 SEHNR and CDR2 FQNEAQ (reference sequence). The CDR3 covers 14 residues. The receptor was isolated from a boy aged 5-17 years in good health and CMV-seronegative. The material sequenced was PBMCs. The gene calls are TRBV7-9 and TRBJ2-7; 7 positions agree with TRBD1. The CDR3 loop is CASSPDTGVGEQYF. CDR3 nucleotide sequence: TGTGCCAGCAGCCCCGACACAGGGGTCGGCGAGCAGTACTTC.